The clone carrying this T cell receptor beta chain came up a few times. The CDR3 extends over 20 amino acids. Germline V CDR1 and CDR2: SGHAT, FQNNGV. After removal of 5 bases from V and 5 bases from J, the junction contained 19 bases not matched to a gene. The record originates from a study of T cells after yellow fever vaccination. Via MiXCR, TCRdb re-called the 5' RACE reads, giving one row per CDR3 protein. The table includes 250,000 to 350,000 distinct CDR3 sequences, around 7% detected once. This TCR was sampled from a man younger than 30 who received the YFV17D yellow fever vaccine. The specimen was PBMCs, collected roughly 45 days after the first yellow fever vaccination. J is TRBJ2-1 and V is TRBV11-2; 12 nucleotides agree with TRBD2. CDR3 in amino acids: CASSLISVLAGGGFHNEQFF. The DNA for the CDR3 is TGTGCCAGCAGCCTCATATCCGTACTAGCGGGGGGTGGTTTCCACAATGAGCAGTTCTTC. Using reference TRBV11-2 and TRBJ2-1 for the parts outside the CDR3, the full variable domain is EAGVAQSPRYKIIEKRQSVAFWCNPISGHATLYWYQQILGQGPKLLIQFQNNGVVDDSQLPKDRFSAERLKGVDSTLKIQPAKLEDSAVYLCASSLISVLAGGGFHNEQFFGPGTRLTVL.